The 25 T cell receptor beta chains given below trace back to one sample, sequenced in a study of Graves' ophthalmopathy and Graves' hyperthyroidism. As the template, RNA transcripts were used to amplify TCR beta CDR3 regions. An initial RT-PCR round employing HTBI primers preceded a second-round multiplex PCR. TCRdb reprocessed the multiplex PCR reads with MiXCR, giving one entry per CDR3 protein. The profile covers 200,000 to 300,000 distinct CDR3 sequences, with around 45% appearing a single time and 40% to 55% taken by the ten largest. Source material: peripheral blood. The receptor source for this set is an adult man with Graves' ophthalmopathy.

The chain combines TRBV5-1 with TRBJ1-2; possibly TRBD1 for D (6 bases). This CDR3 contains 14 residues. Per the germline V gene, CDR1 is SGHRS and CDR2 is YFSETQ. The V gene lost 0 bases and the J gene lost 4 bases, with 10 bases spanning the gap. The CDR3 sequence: CASSLVTGFYGYTF. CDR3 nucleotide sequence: TGCGCCAGCAGCTTGGTGACAGGTTTCTATGGCTACACCTTC. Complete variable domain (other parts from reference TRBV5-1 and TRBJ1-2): KAGVTQTPRYLIKTRGQQVTLSCSPISGHRSVSWYQQTPGQGLQFLFEYFSETQRNKGNFPGRFSGRQFSNSRSEMNVSTLELGDSALYLCASSLVTGFYGYTFGSGTRLTVV.

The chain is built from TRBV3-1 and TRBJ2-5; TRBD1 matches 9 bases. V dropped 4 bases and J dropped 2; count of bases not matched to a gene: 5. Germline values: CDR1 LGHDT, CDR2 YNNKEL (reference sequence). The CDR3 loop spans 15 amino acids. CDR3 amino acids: CASSPRTGEQETQYF. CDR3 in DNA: TGTGCCAGCAGCCCCCGGACAGGGGAGCAAGAGACCCAGTACTTC.

The CDR3 DNA sequence: TGCGCCAGCAGCCAAGACGGACTGAACACTGAAGCTTTCTTT. It codes for CASSQDGLNTEAFF. The V call is TRBV4-1, the J call TRBJ1-1; D is uncertain. Germline assignment: CDR1 MGHRA and CDR2 YSYEKL. The CDR3 sequence is 14 residues long. V was clipped by 0 bases and J by 0 bases, with 5 bases between them.

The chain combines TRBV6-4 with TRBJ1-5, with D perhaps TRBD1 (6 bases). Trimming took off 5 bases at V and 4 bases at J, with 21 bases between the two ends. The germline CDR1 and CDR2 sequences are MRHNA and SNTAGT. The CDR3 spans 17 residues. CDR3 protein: CASSFIGQTKGNQPQHF. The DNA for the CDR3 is TGTGCCAGCAGTTTTATCGGACAGACCAAAGGGAATCAGCCCCAGCATTTT.

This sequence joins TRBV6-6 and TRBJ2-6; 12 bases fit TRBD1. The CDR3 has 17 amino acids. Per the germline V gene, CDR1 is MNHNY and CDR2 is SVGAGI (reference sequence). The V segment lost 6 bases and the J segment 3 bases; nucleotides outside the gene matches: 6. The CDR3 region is CASRWGQGAFGANVLTF. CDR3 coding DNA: TGTGCCAGCAGGTGGGGACAGGGGGCCTTTGGGGCCAACGTCCTGACTTTC.

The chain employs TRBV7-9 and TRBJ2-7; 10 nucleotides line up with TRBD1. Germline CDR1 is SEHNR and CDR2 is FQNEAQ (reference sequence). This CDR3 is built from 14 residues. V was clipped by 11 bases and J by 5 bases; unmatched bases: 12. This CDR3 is CARNARQGANEQYF. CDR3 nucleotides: TGTGCCCGGAATGCGAGACAGGGGGCGAACGAGCAGTACTTC.

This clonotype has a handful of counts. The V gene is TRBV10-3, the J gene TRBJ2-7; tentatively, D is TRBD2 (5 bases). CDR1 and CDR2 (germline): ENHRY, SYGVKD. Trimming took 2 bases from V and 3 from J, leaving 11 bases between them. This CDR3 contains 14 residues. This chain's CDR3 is CAISEGQAGYEQYF. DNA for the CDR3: TGTGCCATCAGTGAGGGGCAGGCGGGCTACGAGCAGTACTTC.

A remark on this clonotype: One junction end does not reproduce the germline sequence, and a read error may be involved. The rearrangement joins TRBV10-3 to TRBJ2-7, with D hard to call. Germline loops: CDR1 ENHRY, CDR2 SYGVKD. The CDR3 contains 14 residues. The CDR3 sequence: CASSLFDKSYEQYF. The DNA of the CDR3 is TGTGCCAGCAGTTTATTTGACAAGAGCTACGAGCAGTACTTC.

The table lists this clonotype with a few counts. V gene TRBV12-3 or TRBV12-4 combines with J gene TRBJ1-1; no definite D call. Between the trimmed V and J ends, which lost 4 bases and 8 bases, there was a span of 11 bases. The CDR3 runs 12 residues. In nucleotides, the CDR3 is TGTGCCAGCAGTTGGGCCGATTCCGAAGCTTTCTTT. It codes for CASSWADSEAFF.

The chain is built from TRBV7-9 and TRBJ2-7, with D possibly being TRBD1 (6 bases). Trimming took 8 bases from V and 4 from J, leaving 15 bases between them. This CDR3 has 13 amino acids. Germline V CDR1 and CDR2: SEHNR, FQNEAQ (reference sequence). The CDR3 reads CASGQGRGYEQYF. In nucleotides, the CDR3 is TGTGCCAGCGGGCAGGGGCGAGGGTACGAGCAGTACTTC.

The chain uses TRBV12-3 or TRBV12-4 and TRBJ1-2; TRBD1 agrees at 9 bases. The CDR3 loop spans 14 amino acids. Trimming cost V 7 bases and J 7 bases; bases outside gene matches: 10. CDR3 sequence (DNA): TGTGCCAGCACCCCAGGGGGACAGGGTTCTGGCTACACCTTC. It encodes CASTPGGQGSGYTF.

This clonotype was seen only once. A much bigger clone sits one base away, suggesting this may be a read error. The CDR3 region has the DNA TGCAGCGTTAAAGGCAGGGGAGGTTCCTACGAGCAGTACGTC. It encodes CSVKGRGGSYEQYV. The chain couples TRBV29-1 to TRBJ2-7; the D gene could be TRBD1 or TRBD2 (6 bases each). The germline V and J ends were trimmed by 5 bases and 1 base, with 15 bases remaining between them. This CDR3 region has 14 residues. In germline, CDR1 is SQVTM, CDR2 ANQGSEA.

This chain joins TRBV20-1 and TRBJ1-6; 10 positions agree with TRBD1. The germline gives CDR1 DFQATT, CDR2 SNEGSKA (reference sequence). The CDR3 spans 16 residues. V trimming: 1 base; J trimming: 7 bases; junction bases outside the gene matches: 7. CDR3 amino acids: CSARGGQGMSNSPLHF. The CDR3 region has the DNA TGCAGTGCTAGAGGGGGACAGGGGATGTCGAATTCACCCCTCCACTTT.

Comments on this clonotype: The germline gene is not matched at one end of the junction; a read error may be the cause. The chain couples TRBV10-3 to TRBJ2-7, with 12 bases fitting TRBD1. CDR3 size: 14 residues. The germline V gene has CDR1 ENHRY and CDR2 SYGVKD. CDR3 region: CASSYGTGGLEQYF. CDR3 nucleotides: TGTGCCAGCAGTTACGGGACAGGGGGCCTCGAGCAGTACTTC.

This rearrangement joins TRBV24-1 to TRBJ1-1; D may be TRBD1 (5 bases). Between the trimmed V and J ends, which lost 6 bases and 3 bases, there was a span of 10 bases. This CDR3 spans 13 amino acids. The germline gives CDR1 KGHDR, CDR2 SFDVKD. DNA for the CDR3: TGTGCCACCAGTTCTGTAGGGGACACTGAAGCTTTCTTT. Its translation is CATSSVGDTEAFF.

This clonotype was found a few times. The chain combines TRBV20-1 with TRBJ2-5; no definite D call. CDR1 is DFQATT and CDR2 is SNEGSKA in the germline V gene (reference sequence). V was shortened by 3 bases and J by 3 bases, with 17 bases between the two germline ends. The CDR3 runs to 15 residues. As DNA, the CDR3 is TGCAGTGCTAGTTTAGGTGCAAGGATGGAAGAGACCCAGTACTTC. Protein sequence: CSASLGARMEETQYF.

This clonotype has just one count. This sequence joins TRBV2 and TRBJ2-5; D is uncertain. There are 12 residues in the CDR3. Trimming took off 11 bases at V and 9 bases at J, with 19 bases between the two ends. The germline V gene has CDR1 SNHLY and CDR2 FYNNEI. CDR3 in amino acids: CALGGAVMAQYF. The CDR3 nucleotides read TGTGCCCTTGGCGGCGCGGTGATGGCCCAGTACTTC.

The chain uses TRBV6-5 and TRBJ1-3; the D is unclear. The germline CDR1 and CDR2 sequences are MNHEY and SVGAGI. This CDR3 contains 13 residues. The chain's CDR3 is CSKGPNSGNTIYF. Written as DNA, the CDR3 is TGTTCAAAAGGGCCGAACTCTGGAAACACCATATATTTT.

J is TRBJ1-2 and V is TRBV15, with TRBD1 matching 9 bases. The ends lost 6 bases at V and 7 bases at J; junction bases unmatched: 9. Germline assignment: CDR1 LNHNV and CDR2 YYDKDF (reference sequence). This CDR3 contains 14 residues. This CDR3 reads CATRDVQGAFGYTF. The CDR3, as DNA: TGTGCCACCAGAGATGTACAGGGGGCATTTGGCTACACCTTC.

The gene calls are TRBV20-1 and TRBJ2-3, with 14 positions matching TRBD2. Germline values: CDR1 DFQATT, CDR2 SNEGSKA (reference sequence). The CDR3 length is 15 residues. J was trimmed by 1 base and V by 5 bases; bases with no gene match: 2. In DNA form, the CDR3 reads TGCAGTGCTCGACTAGCGGGGGGGGGCACAGATACGCAGTATTTT. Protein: CSARLAGGGTDTQYF.

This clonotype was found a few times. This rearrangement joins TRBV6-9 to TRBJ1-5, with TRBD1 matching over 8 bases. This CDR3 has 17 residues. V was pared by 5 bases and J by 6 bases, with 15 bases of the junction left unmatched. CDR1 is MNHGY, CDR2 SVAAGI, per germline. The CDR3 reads CASSANVRTGSFQPQHF. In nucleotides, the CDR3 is TGTGCCAGCAGTGCCAATGTCAGGACAGGGTCGTTTCAGCCCCAGCATTTT.

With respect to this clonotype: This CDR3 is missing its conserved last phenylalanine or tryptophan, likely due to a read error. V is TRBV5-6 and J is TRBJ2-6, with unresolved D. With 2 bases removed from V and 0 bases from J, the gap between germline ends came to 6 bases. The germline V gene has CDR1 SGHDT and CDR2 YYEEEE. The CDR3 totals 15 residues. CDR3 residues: CASSLQPSGANVLTP. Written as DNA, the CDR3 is TGTGCCAGCAGCTTACAGCCCTCTGGGGCCAACGTCCTGACTCCA.

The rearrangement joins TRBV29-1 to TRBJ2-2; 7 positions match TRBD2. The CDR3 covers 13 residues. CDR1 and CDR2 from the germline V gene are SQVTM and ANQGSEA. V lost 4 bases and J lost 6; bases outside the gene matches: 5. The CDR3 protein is CSVVGGGSGELFF. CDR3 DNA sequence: TGCAGCGTTGTTGGGGGGGGGTCCGGGGAGCTGTTTTTT.

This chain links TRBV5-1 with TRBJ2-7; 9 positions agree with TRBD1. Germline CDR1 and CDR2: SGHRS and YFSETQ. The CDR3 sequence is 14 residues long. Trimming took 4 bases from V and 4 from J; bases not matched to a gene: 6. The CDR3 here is CASSRTGDGYEQYF. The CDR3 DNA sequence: TGCGCCAGCAGCAGGACAGGGGATGGGTACGAGCAGTACTTC.

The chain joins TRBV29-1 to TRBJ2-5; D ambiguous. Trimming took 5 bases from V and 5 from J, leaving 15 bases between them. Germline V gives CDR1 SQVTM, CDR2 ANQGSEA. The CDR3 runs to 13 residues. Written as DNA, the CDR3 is TGCAGCGTTTTACCTAGGAGTTTGGAGACCCAGTACTTC. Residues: CSVLPRSLETQYF. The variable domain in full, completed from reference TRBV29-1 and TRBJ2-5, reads SAVISQKPSRDICQRGTSLTIQCQVDSQVTMMFWYRQQPGQSLTLIATANQGSEATYESGFVIDKFPISRPNLTFSTLTVSNMSPEDSSIYLCSVLPRSLETQYFGPGTRLLVL.